The 2 T cell receptor beta chains presented below share a single source sample, sequenced in a study of blood T cell repertoires in COVID-19. TCRdb's copy holds only in-frame clones and misses some; the assay was immunoSEQ multiplex PCR. The table lists 32,000 or so clones, roughly 87% of them singletons. Sequences were obtained from peripheral blood. These receptors came from a man between 50 and 59 years old with active or convalescent COVID-19.

This chain uses TRBV18 with TRBJ1-3; D possibly corresponds to TRBD1 (5 bases). The CDR3 loop spans 16 amino acids. Per germline, CDR1 KGHSH and CDR2 LQKENI. Trimming took 6 bases from V and 0 from J, leaving 15 bases between them. CDR3: CASSSAGGDSGNTIYF. DNA of the CDR3: TGTGCCAGCTCTTCCGCTGGGGGGGACTCTGGAAACACCATATATTTT. Filled out from reference TRBV18 and TRBJ1-3, the complete variable domain reads NAGVMQNPRHLVRRRGQEARLRCSPMKGHSHVYWYRQLPEEGLKFMVYLQKENIIDESGMPKERFSAEFPKEGPSILRIQQVVRGDSAAYFCASSSAGGDSGNTIYFGEGSWLTVV.

The chain carries TRBV28 and TRBJ2-5; TRBD2 agrees at 10 bases. V dropped 5 bases and J dropped 7; count of bases not matched to a gene: 7. This CDR3 contains 14 residues. Germline CDR1 MDHEN, CDR2 SYDVKM. The CDR3 sequence: CASSLPGLAATQYF. The CDR3 DNA sequence: TGTGCCAGCAGTCTCCCCGGACTAGCGGCGACCCAGTACTTC. The variable domain in full, completed from reference TRBV28 and TRBJ2-5, reads DVKVTQSSRYLVKRTGEKVFLECVQDMDHENMFWYRQDPGLGLRLIYFSYDVKMKEKGDIPEGYSVSREKKERFSLILESASTNQTSMYLCASSLPGLAATQYFGPGTRLLVL.